The T cell receptor beta chain described here comes from a study of Graves' ophthalmopathy and Graves' hyperthyroidism (dated by TCRdb to 2017 to 2018). As for the study more broadly: Peripheral blood was collected before any treatment was given, at the time of initial diagnosis. In total, under 150 blood samples were TCR-sequenced: 40 to 45 ophthalmopathy, under 80 hyperthyroidism and about 17 hyperthyroidism-to-ophthalmopathy patients. An independent validation cohort was composed of approximately 18 hyperthyroidism patients and 17 patients who later progressed from hyperthyroidism to ophthalmopathy. A discovery set of more than 90 patients (around 45 ophthalmopathy, approximately 58 stable hyperthyroidism) was enrolled to explore V-J signatures distinguishing ophthalmopathy from hyperthyroidism. In six hyperthyroidism patients, T-cell repertoires of thyroid tissue and blood were compared. After sampling, hyperthyroidism patients received methimazole starting at 30 mg daily, and ophthalmopathy patients received high-dose intravenous methylprednisolone. The study used TCR beta repertoire signatures to distinguish Graves' ophthalmopathy from Graves' hyperthyroidism and to predict progression to ophthalmopathy.

Its CDR3 holds 16 amino acids, cysteine through phenylalanine. Only CDR3 DNA is held: 48 bases, read in frame from base 1. CDR1 and CDR2 were assigned from the germline V gene (reference sequence) as DFQATT and SNEGSKA. At the junction V is shortened by 1 base and J by 7 bases; bases outside the gene matches: 15. Study-wide conclusions, independent of this receptor: In validation, the model predicted ophthalmopathy progression with 70.59% sensitivity and 72.22% specificity; approximately 12 predicted patients were CT-confirmed with GO in a median of 6.5 months. In cross-validation, the 13-signature model distinguished ophthalmopathy from stable hyperthyroidism with approximately 88% sensitivity and around 81% specificity, and in the test set the corresponding values were roughly 80% and 75%. Most expanded thyroid clonotypes with frequency above 0.001 were also detected in blood, suggesting blood repertoires may reflect the thyroid immune response. Sample size was not statistically predetermined, and group allocation was not concealed from the investigators.

In this sample, this clonotype turned up many times. Which antigen it targets is not known. The input lacks base qualities; no much larger clone sits a single base away. The ophthalmopathy patients had moderately to severely active disease, with a Clinical Activity Score of 3 or higher, a NOSPECS grade of 4 or higher, and a disease duration of less than 3 months. Anyone with other autoimmune diseases, uncontrolled infections, pregnancy or lactation was excluded from the study. Diagnosis relied on clinical symptoms, serum thyroxine, TRAb, thyroid ultrasound and orbital computed tomography. Ficoll-Paque density gradient centrifugation was used to isolate PBMCs from 9.5 to 10 ml of fresh peripheral blood. Total RNA was extracted using Trizol reagent, and RNA quality was checked on an Agilent 2100 Bioanalyzer. For repertoire sequencing, TCR beta CDR3 regions were amplified from RNA transcripts. A first-round RT-PCR used HTBI primers with the Qiagen OneStep RT-PCR kit, followed by a second-round multiplex PCR, size selection and purification. Libraries were sequenced paired-end with 100 bp reads on an Illumina HiSeq2000. The original methods were these. SOAPnuke was used to process the reads, throwing out any read that had adapters, had uncalled bases, had a mean Phred below 15, or lacked an exact constant-primer or identifier match. COPE v1.2.5 was used to merge high-quality paired reads. Each unique nucleotide sequence was defined as a clonotype, and clonotypes were aligned to IMGT TRB V, D and J references with MiTCR v1.1. Analysis was restricted to V-J combinations with a frequency above 0.0001, which covered over 98% of repertoires. For each V-J combination, a TCR clonal expansion and chaos score was defined as F50 clonal expansion divided by the chaos observed in the TCRdist matrix. Welch's t-statistics and random forest were used to reduce features to about 14 V-J combinations, which were fed into a naive Bayes classifier. The Morisita-Horn index was used to measure how similar the thyroid and blood repertoires were. Starting from the raw public reads, TCRdb applied fastp trimming at Q25, assembled clones with MiXCR and retained in-frame beta chains. Each entry merges the rows of one CDR3 protein and shows their most common DNA and genes. Here the V and J calls rest on TCRdb's processing, not on the authors' analysis. In all, the sample holds 340,000 or so distinct CDR3 sequences, and 17% of those were seen once. The top ten hold 9% to 15% of the sample.

The TCR sequence derives from an adult man with Graves' ophthalmopathy. Recombination connected TRBV20-1 to TRBJ2-7; 8 central bases correspond to TRBD2. Sequencing used peripheral blood. The nucleotide sequence is TGCAGTGCTAGAGTATTGAGTGGCGGGGGGTTACGTGAGCAGTACTTC. Translated, it reads CSARVLSGGGLREQYF.